This T cell receptor beta chain came from a study of OX40 agonist ivuxolimab in advanced cancers. Germline values: CDR1 MNHEY, CDR2 SMNVEV (reference sequence). V was cut by 4 bases and J by 3 bases, with 4 bases left in between. The CDR3 is 13 amino acids. TCRdb's table, derived via immunoSEQ multiplex PCR, lists solely in-frame clones and lacks some. Among approximately 20,000 clones, 80% to 90% were seen once, and the ten largest hold about 14%. V gene TRBV27 combines with J gene TRBJ1-6; no firm D call. The sequencing used CD4+ or CD8+ T cells sorted from blood, collected in a trial of the OX40 agonist ivuxolimab. The receptor was derived from an adult with an advanced solid tumor such as melanoma, head and neck, liver or kidney cancer. The CDR3 DNA reads as TGTGCCAGCAGTTCCAGCTATAATTCACCCCTCCACTTT. It yields the protein CASSSSYNSPLHF.